This T cell receptor (beta chain) was captured in a study of Ad26.COV2.S vaccination and SARS-CoV-2 variants. Treatment described: 15 to 20 received Ad26.COV2.S at low or high dose, single or two shots; about 5 received placebo; per-sample allocation not given. Sampling was performed 63 days after the first vaccine or placebo injection. Sequencing was performed with immunoSEQ multiplex PCR; in TCRdb, only in-frame clones are kept and a portion is missing. The sample has 330,000 or so clones, roughly 90% seen once; the top ten hold 4.5% to 7%. The CDR3 is 13 residues long. Germline V gives CDR1 SNHLY, CDR2 FYNNEI. V gave up 4 bases and J gave up 6 bases, with 9 bases separating them.

This receptor was taken from a person between 18 and 60 years old who received the Ad26.COV2.S COVID-19 vaccine or a placebo. The rearrangement joins TRBV2 to TRBJ2-2; D gene ambiguous. Sequenced material: peripheral blood, taken in a trial of Ad26.COV2.S vaccine versus placebo. The CDR3 reads CASSVLAAGELFF. In DNA form, the CDR3 reads TGTGCCAGCAGTGTTTTGGCTGCCGGGGAGCTGTTTTTT.